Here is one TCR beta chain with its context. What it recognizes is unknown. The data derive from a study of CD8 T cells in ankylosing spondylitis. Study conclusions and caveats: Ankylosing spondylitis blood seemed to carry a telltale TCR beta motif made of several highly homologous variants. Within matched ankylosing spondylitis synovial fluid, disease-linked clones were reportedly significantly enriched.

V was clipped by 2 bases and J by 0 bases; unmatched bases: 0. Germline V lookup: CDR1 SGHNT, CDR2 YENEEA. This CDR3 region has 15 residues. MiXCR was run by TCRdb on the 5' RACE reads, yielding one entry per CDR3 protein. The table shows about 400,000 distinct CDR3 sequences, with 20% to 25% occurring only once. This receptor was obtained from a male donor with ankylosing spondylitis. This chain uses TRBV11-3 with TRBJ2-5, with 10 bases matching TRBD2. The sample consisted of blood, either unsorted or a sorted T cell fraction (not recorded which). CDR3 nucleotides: TGTGCCAGCAGCTTACTAGCGGGGGACCAAGAGACCCAGTACTTC. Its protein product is CASSLLAGDQETQYF.